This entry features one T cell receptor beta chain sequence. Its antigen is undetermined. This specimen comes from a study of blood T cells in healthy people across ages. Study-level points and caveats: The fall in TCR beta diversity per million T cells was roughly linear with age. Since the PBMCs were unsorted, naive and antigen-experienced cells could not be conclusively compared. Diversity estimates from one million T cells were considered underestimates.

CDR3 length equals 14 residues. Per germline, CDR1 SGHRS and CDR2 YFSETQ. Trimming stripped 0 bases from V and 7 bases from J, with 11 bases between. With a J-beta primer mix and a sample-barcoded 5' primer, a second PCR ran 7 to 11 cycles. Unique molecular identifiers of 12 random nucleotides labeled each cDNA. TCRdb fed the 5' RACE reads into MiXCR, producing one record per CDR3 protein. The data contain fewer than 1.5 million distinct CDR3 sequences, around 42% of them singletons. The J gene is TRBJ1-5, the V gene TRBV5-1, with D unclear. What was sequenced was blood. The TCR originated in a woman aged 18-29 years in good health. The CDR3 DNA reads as TGCGCCAGCAGCTTGGTTTTAGGGAGCCAGCCCCAGCATTTT. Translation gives CASSLVLGSQPQHF. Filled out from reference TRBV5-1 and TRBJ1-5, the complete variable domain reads KAGVTQTPRYLIKTRGQQVTLSCSPISGHRSVSWYQQTPGQGLQFLFEYFSETQRNKGNFPGRFSGRQFSNSRSEMNVSTLELGDSALYLCASSLVLGSQPQHFGDGTRLSIL.